The 5 T cell receptor beta chains below were found in one sample sequenced in a study of response to subunit inactivated influenza vaccine. TCRdb reprocessed the RT-PCR reads via MiXCR and lists one record per CDR3 protein. The profile covers 150,000 to 200,000 distinct CDR3 sequences, with roughly a tenth appearing a single time and around an eighth taken by the ten largest. Sequences were derived from non-naive T cells sorted from PBMCs, sampled about 40 days after vaccination. These receptors came from a man aged 45-60 years who received an inactivated influenza vaccine.

This clonotype was picked up many times. The chain is built from TRBV7-9 and TRBJ1-2; D is uncertain. This CDR3 spans 13 amino acids. Germline V lookup: CDR1 SEHNR, CDR2 FQNEAQ (reference sequence). V lost 3 bases, J lost 5 bases, and 10 bases lay in between. The DNA for the CDR3 is TGTGCCAGCAGCTTCGGGCCACCGTATGGCTACACCTTC. Protein product: CASSFGPPYGYTF.

This clonotype was counted between two and nine times. The chain uses TRBV30 and TRBJ1-1; maybe TRBD1 (6 bases). Germline CDR1 is GTSNPN and CDR2 is SVGIG (reference sequence). V was cut by 2 bases and J by 1 base, with 11 bases left in between. The CDR3 covers 14 residues. The chain's CDR3 is CAWSLGTPNTEAFF. The CDR3 nucleotides are TGTGCCTGGAGTCTCGGGACACCGAACACTGAAGCTTTCTTT.

This clonotype occurred a few times. The chain carries TRBV10-3 and TRBJ2-5; D unclear. Germline V gene lookup returns CDR1 ENHRY and CDR2 SYGVKD. The V and J ends lost 10 bases and 2 bases respectively, with 17 bases between them. This CDR3 spans 14 amino acids. The CDR3 DNA reads TGTGCCACCGGAGTGGGCCCTGGACAAGAGACCCAGTACTTC. The encoded protein is CATGVGPGQETQYF.

The chain joins TRBV20-1 to TRBJ2-7; 7 nucleotides line up with TRBD2. Unmatched junction bases numbered 7, after V lost 6 bases and J lost 2 bases. This CDR3 has 13 residues. Germline assignment: CDR1 DFQATT and CDR2 SNEGSKA (reference sequence). The CDR3 region has the DNA TGCAGTGCCCTAGCGGAGACACCCTACGAGCAGTACTTC. Translation gives CSALAETPYEQYF.

The chain joins TRBV18 to TRBJ2-5; 12 nucleotides line up with TRBD2. The CDR3 contains 14 residues. Trimming removed 3 bases from V and 5 bases from J; junction bases left unmatched: 1. Germline V gene sequence: CDR1 KGHSH, CDR2 LQKENI. The DNA of the CDR3 is TGTGCCAGCTCACCGACTAGCGGGAGTGAGACCCAGTACTTC. Protein product: CASSPTSGSETQYF.